Below are 9 T cell receptor beta chains sequenced from a single sample in a study of cytomegalovirus exposure and HLA in healthy donors. The PCR made use of 60 Vbeta and 13 Jbeta primers. Repertoires were generated with immunoSEQ multiplex PCR, while TCRdb's copy carries only in-frame clones and drops some. Of about 110,000 clones in the sample, over 60% were seen once. Sequencing was performed on PBMCs. The receptors were gathered from a woman in her twenties or thirties in good health and CMV-seronegative.

In this sample, this clone turned up a few times. The genes are TRBV9 and TRBJ2-7; D is unresolved. The germline V and J ends were trimmed by 0 bases and 2 bases, with 12 bases remaining between them. Germline values: CDR1 SGDLS, CDR2 YYNGEE. The CDR3 is 15 amino acids. The CDR3 reads CASSVASGQAYEQYF. CDR3 sequence (DNA): TGTGCCAGCAGCGTAGCCTCTGGCCAGGCCTACGAGCAGTACTTC.

The V gene is TRBV4-1, the J gene TRBJ1-6; the D is unclear. The CDR3 covers 12 residues. The V end was cut by 1 base, the J end by 9 bases, with 4 bases between. The germline V gene has CDR1 MGHRA and CDR2 YSYEKL. The DNA of the CDR3 is TGCGCCAGCAGCCAAGGCGTTTCACCCCTCCACTTT. This translates into CASSQGVSPLHF.

This sequence joins TRBV10-3 and TRBJ2-7; TRBD2 agrees at 7 bases. CDR3 length: 14 amino acids. From germline, CDR1 is ENHRY and CDR2 SYGVKD. The V gene end was trimmed by 6 bases and the J gene end by 2 bases; junction bases not matched to a gene: 7. CDR3 DNA sequence: TGTGCCATCAGGGATCTAGCGGTTACCTACGAGCAGTACTTC. It specifies CAIRDLAVTYEQYF.

V and J are TRBV5-4 and TRBJ1-2; D uncertain. CDR1 SGHNT and CDR2 YYREEE come from the germline V gene (reference sequence). V was trimmed by 0 bases and J by 2 bases, leaving 8 bases between them. The CDR3 sequence is 14 residues long. The CDR3 protein is CASSLESRNYGYTF. Here the CDR3 DNA reads TGTGCCAGCAGCTTGGAATCACGGAACTATGGCTACACCTTC.

The gene calls are TRBV29-1 and TRBJ2-5; 10 bases align to TRBD2. The CDR3 has 13 amino acids. Looked up from germline, CDR1 is SQVTM and CDR2 is ANQGSEA. With 4 bases clipped from V and 4 bases from J, the junction kept 3 bases outside the gene matches. In nucleotides, the CDR3 is TGCAGCGTTGCTAGACTAGCGGGAGAGACCCAGTACTTC. This encodes CSVARLAGETQYF. The full variable domain, rest sourced from reference TRBV29-1 and TRBJ2-5, is SAVISQKPSRDICQRGTSLTIQCQVDSQVTMMFWYRQQPGQSLTLIATANQGSEATYESGFVIDKFPISRPNLTFSTLTVSNMSPEDSSIYLCSVARLAGETQYFGPGTRLLVL.

This clone showed up just a few times. The chain links TRBV5-4 to TRBJ1-2, with 8 bases aligning to TRBD1. Trimming took 0 bases from V and 8 from J; bases not matched to a gene: 6. In germline, CDR1 is SGHNT, CDR2 YYREEE (reference sequence). This CDR3 comprises 14 residues. In DNA, the CDR3 is TGTGCCAGCAGCTTGGCCGGACAGGGTCTGGGCTACACCTTC. This sequence encodes CASSLAGQGLGYTF. Full variable domain (remainder filled in from reference TRBV5-4 and TRBJ1-2): ETGVTQSPTHLIKTRGQQVTLRCSSQSGHNTVSWYQQALGQGPQFIFQYYREEENGRGNFPPRFSGLQFPNYSSELNVNALELDDSALYLCASSLAGQGLGYTFGSGTRLTVV.

The V and J genes are TRBV2 and TRBJ1-2; 7 bases are shared with TRBD1. With V trimmed by 8 bases and J by 8 bases, 14 bases remained unmatched. Germline CDR1 reads SNHLY; CDR2 reads FYNNEI. There are 14 residues in the CDR3. The CDR3 region is CASSYTGVRWGYTF. In DNA form, the CDR3 reads TGTGCCAGCTCTTATACAGGGGTTAGATGGGGCTACACCTTC.

This chain uses TRBV6-1 with TRBJ2-1; 14 bases line up with TRBD2. The germline V gene encodes CDR1 MNHNS and CDR2 SASEGT. V shed 8 bases, J shed 5 bases, and the junction held 5 bases outside the gene matches. This CDR3 contains 15 residues. CDR3 loop: CASRGLAGGNNEQFF. As DNA, the CDR3 is TGTGCCAGCCGAGGACTAGCGGGGGGAAACAATGAGCAGTTCTTC.

This chain connects TRBV7-9 to TRBJ2-5; 8 bases align to TRBD1. The germline CDR1 and CDR2 sequences are SEHNR and FQNEAQ (reference sequence). This CDR3 has 14 amino acids. V gave up 2 bases and J gave up 4 bases; unmatched junction bases: 3. DNA for the CDR3: TGTGCCAGCAGCTTATCAGGGGGCAGAGAGACCCAGTACTTC. As protein: CASSLSGGRETQYF.